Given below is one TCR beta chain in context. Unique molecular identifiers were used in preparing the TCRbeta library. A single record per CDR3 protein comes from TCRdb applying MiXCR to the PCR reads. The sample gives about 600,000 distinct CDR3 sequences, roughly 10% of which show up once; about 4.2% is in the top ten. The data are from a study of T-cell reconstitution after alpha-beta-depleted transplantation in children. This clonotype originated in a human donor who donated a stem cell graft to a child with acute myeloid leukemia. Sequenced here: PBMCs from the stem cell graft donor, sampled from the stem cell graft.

CDR3 amino acids: CASRSPGTDYEQYF. In nucleotides, the CDR3 is TGTGCCAGCAGATCACCCGGGACCGACTACGAGCAGTACTTC. The rearrangement joins TRBV6-1 to TRBJ2-7, with D perhaps assigned TRBD1 or TRBD2 (5 bases each). CDR3 length equals 14 residues. Per the germline V gene, CDR1 is MNHNS and CDR2 is SASEGT. Between the trimmed V and J ends, which lost 6 bases and 3 bases, there was a span of 15 bases.